This T cell receptor (beta chain) was sequenced during a study of blood T cell repertoires in COVID-19. Study details: Specimens from acute and convalescent COVID-19 originated in the United States, Italy and Spain. PBMCs, B-cell-depleted T cells, or T cells provided the cDNA or gDNA that made up the material.

Original methodology: Reference gene primer amplification yielded estimated nucleated cell counts. This table comes from immunoSEQ multiplex PCR, and its TCRdb copy is limited to in-frame clones, with some not included. V and J calls and clone size are given by that table; D and trimming were obtained from the DNA. The data show some 70,000 clones, approximately 86% seen once. V gave up 6 bases and J gave up 6 bases, with 12 bases separating them. The CDR3 loop spans 13 amino acids. The germline V gene encodes CDR1 SGHAT and CDR2 FQNNGV. The clonotype comes from a woman aged 55-70 years with acute or convalescent COVID-19. Sequencing input: peripheral blood. The chain combines TRBV11-2 with TRBJ2-1; a possible D gene is TRBD1 (6 bases). The CDR3 DNA follows: TGTGCCAGCAGTTGGGGGCCAGCCAATGAGCAGTTCTTC. Encoded protein: CASSWGPANEQFF.